The rows below give T cell receptor beta chains drawn from one sample of a study of T cells after yellow fever vaccination. MiXCR was run by TCRdb on the 5' RACE reads, yielding one entry per CDR3 protein. The table has approximately 610,000 distinct CDR3 sequences, about a sixth seen once; the top ten hold around 15%. The sequenced sample was PBMCs, obtained 5 days after the first yellow fever vaccination. The receptors here all came from a young man who received the YFV17D yellow fever vaccine. Each CDR3 is given without its conserved first and last residue.

cdr3_length	j_call	v_call	cdr3_aa
13	TRBJ1-3	TRBV5-4	ASSLTRPSGNTIY
14	TRBJ2-6	TRBV6-1	ASSLTGEDGANVLT
12	TRBJ2-6	TRBV7-9	ASSLHSGANVLT
12	TRBJ2-3	TRBV15	ATSRNSGEDTQY
12	TRBJ2-7	TRBV10-3	AISESVGAYEQY
16	TRBJ2-1	TRBV12-3/TRBV12-4	ASSFPSVQGFAYNEQF
10	TRBJ2-6	TRBV5-1	ASRGGANVLT
10	TRBJ2-7	TRBV12-5	ASGLGSGEQY
11	TRBJ1-1	TRBV29-1	SVASDKNTEAF
12	TRBJ1-2	TRBV6-2/TRBV6-3	ASSYSQEGDGYT
13	TRBJ1-1	TRBV2	ASSEALRQSTEAF
10	TRBJ2-1	TRBV6-6	ASSGQGSEQF
11	TRBJ2-1	TRBV12-3/TRBV12-4	ASSPAVRSSRF
13	TRBJ2-1	TRBV4-2	ASSPGGQELHEQF
14	TRBJ1-2	TRBV4-3	ASSQGSWRVKDGYT
14	TRBJ2-1	TRBV4-3	ASSQGGSGGDGEQF
11	TRBJ1-3	TRBV5-1	ASSLEAENTIY
12	TRBJ2-1	TRBV29-1	SVEGGVRGLAAF
10	TRBJ1-1	TRBV6-6	ASSKGVTEAF
12	TRBJ1-1	TRBV5-1	ASRRTQGETEAF
12	TRBJ1-2	TRBV20-1	SARVDQMGYGYT
13	TRBJ1-4	TRBV3-1	ASSPEGRGAEKLF
11	TRBJ1-2	TRBV6-2/TRBV6-3	ASSEQGTAGYT
10	TRBJ1-1	TRBV5-1	ASSLGGDEAF
15	TRBJ2-3	TRBV4-1	ASSQETAGPSTDTQY
11	TRBJ1-2	TRBV7-3	ASSGQGMGGYT
9	TRBJ1-2	TRBV20-1	SGTGALGYT
13	TRBJ2-5	TRBV5-4	ASSLGRGNQETQY
12	TRBJ1-4	TRBV6-2/TRBV6-3	ASRDGATNEKLF
11	TRBJ2-2	TRBV5-5	ASSFRATGELF
11	TRBJ1-4	TRBV12-3/TRBV12-4	ASSSATNEKLF
16	TRBJ2-7	TRBV11-2	ASSHRASAGGPEYEQY
11	TRBJ2-3	TRBV10-3	AISEIVPYTQY
14	TRBJ2-5	TRBV11-2	ASSFRLAGNQETQY
12	TRBJ2-4	TRBV5-4	ASSFTGGRNIQY
13	TRBJ2-1	TRBV10-3	AISGGDYFGNEQF
12	TRBJ1-5	TRBV4-1	ASSQGQGIGPQH
12	TRBJ1-2	TRBV19	ASSTSEGFYGYT
13	TRBJ1-5	TRBV9	ASSARQGPNQPQH
12	TRBJ2-3	TRBV30	AWSDQVSTDTQY
13	TRBJ2-4	TRBV12-3/TRBV12-4	ASSTQGAAKNIQY
11	TRBJ1-5	TRBV30	AWSAQGGQPQH
13	TRBJ2-7	TRBV7-9	ASSFLGGLAYEQY